This TCR beta chain originates from a study of shared clonotypes between healthy human individuals. Clones were read by immunoSEQ multiplex PCR, and TCRdb kept only the in-frame ones, dropping some. The sample lists millions of clones; about 92% were seen once. Study observations and caveats: Memory subsets generally showed smaller estimated richness than naive subsets did.

Regarding this clone: The antigen remains unidentified.

CDR3 length equals 16 residues. Germline CDR1 and CDR2: SGHNT and YYREEE (reference sequence). V trimming: 5 bases; J trimming: 5 bases; junction bases outside the gene matches: 14. This TCR was sampled from a man aged 18 to 30 in good health. Some clones in this sample may be carry-over from other donors' samples. The rearrangement links TRBV5-4 to TRBJ2-3; 7 bases align to TRBD1. The sequenced sample consisted of naive CD4+ T cells from PBMCs. Subset in this sample: CD45RA+ positively selected. The CDR3 coding sequence is TGTGCCAGCAGTTCGACAGGGAACTCCGCGGGAGATACGCAGTATTTT. Its translation: CASSSTGNSAGDTQYF.